Shown below are 12 T cell receptor beta chains from a single sample sequenced in a study of blood T cell repertoires in COVID-19. TCRdb's table, derived via immunoSEQ multiplex PCR, lists solely in-frame clones and lacks some. The table lists a few hundred thousand clones, around 87% of them singletons, with about 2% in the top ten. Sequencing was performed on peripheral blood. These receptors all come from a woman in her fifties or sixties with COVID-19, enrolled during active disease.

The chain uses TRBV6-2 or TRBV6-3 and TRBJ2-1, with TRBD2 matching over 9 bases. V gave up 0 bases and J gave up 10 bases; unmatched junction bases: 16. The CDR3 has 18 amino acids. Germline V gene sequence: CDR1 MNHEY, CDR2 SVGEGT. CDR3 in DNA: TGTGCCAGCAGTTACTCCCGACTTCCACGTGGTCTAGCGGGGGAGCAGTTCTTC. Its translation: CASSYSRLPRGLAGEQFF.

V gene TRBV18 combines with J gene TRBJ1-3; D possibly corresponds to TRBD1 (5 bases). This CDR3 comprises 16 residues. V dropped 0 bases and J dropped 4 bases, with 13 bases sitting between them. Germline-derived CDR1 and CDR2 are KGHSH and LQKENI. The CDR3 sequence is CASSPPQGGSGNTIYF. Written as DNA, the CDR3 is TGTGCCAGCTCACCACCGCAGGGAGGGAGCGGAAACACCATATATTTT.

The chain carries TRBV3-1 (or the pseudogene TRBV3-2) and TRBJ1-1; TRBD1 matches 9 bases. This CDR3 is 14 amino acids long. J was trimmed by 5 bases and V by 10 bases; bases with no gene match: 11. CDR1 is LGHDT and CDR2 is YNNKEL in the germline V gene (reference sequence). CDR3 nucleotides: TGTGCCACCTCGAGCCGGGACAGGGAAACTGAAGCTTTCTTT. This gives the protein CATSSRDRETEAFF.

The chain links TRBV6-5 to TRBJ2-1; D may be TRBD1 (5 bases). V shed 7 bases and J shed 6 bases, with 16 bases lying between them. CDR3 length equals 14 residues. CDR1 and CDR2 (germline): MNHEY, SVGAGI. CDR3 in DNA: TGTGCCAGCACGATGACCAGGGTAGTCAATGAGCAGTTCTTC. Translating it yields CASTMTRVVNEQFF.

The chain uses TRBV11-3 and TRBJ2-2; 7 positions agree with TRBD1. The CDR3 consists of 16 residues. From germline, CDR1 is SGHNT and CDR2 YENEEA. With V trimmed by 1 base and J by 0 bases, 2 bases remained unmatched. The CDR3, as DNA: TGTGCCAGCAGCTTAGTAGGGACAGCGAACACCGGGGAGCTGTTTTTT. Protein product: CASSLVGTANTGELFF. The full variable domain, its missing parts supplied by reference TRBV11-3 and TRBJ2-2, is EAGVVQSPRYKIIEKKQPVAFWCNPISGHNTLYWYLQNLGQGPELLIRYENEEAVDDSQLPKDRFSAERLKGVDSTLKIQPAELGDSAVYLCASSLVGTANTGELFFGEGSRLTVL.

This clone was seen a handful of times. CDR3 in amino acids: CASSPLTNTEAFF. CDR3 DNA sequence: TGTGCCAGCAGCCCACTTACGAACACTGAAGCTTTCTTT. The rearrangement links TRBV6-5 to TRBJ1-1; D unresolved. Trimming stripped 6 bases from V and 1 base from J, with 9 bases between. Germline CDR1 MNHEY, CDR2 SVGAGI. The CDR3 contains 13 residues.

The chain joins TRBV29-1 to TRBJ2-3; D might be TRBD2 (6 bases). CDR1 SQVTM and CDR2 ANQGSEA come from the germline V gene. The CDR3 covers 9 residues. Written as DNA, the CDR3 is TGCAGTGGAGGGGATACGCAGTATTTT. Its translation is CSGGDTQYF.

The J gene is TRBJ1-4, the V gene TRBV6-5, with a possible D match to TRBD1 (5 bases). CDR3 length: 13 amino acids. Trimming took off 6 bases at V and 7 bases at J, with 12 bases between the two ends. The germline CDR1 and CDR2 sequences are MNHEY and SVGAGI. Here the CDR3 reads CASRPPGFEKLFF. CDR3 bases: TGTGCCAGCAGACCCCCAGGGTTTGAAAAACTGTTTTTT.

The rearrangement uses TRBV7-9 and TRBJ2-7; D may be TRBD1 (5 bases). Trimming pared 5 bases from V and 1 base from J, leaving 18 bases between. In germline, CDR1 is SEHNR, CDR2 FQNEAQ (reference sequence). The CDR3 length is 16 residues. Written as DNA, the CDR3 is TGTGCCAGCAGCCACAGATCAGGGAAGAGGTCCTACGAGCAGTACTTC. Translated, it gives CASSHRSGKRSYEQYF. Using reference TRBV7-9 and TRBJ2-7 for the parts outside the CDR3, the full variable domain is DTGVSQNPRHKITKRGQNVTFRCDPISEHNRLYWYRQTLGQGPEFLTYFQNEAQLEKSRLLSDRFSAERPKGSFSTLEIQRTEQGDSAMYLCASSHRSGKRSYEQYFGPGTRLTVT.

The chain uses TRBV18 and TRBJ2-2, with 7 positions matching TRBD1. The CDR3 consists of 15 residues. Trimming at V came to 1 base and at J to 4 bases, leaving 3 bases not matched to a gene. Germline V gives CDR1 KGHSH, CDR2 LQKENI. This CDR3 reads CASSPQGASTGELFF. The CDR3, as DNA: TGTGCCAGCTCACCACAGGGGGCGAGCACCGGGGAGCTGTTTTTT.

V gene TRBV5-1 combines with J gene TRBJ1-2, with D tentatively TRBD1 (6 bases). The CDR3 covers 13 residues. V was pared by 8 bases and J by 4 bases, with 15 bases between. The germline gives CDR1 SGHRS, CDR2 YFSETQ. This CDR3 is CASTSDSPYGYTF. In nucleotides, the CDR3 is TGCGCCAGTACCTCGGACAGTCCCTATGGCTACACCTTC. The entire variable domain, with the rest obtained from reference TRBV5-1 and TRBJ1-2, is as follows: KAGVTQTPRYLIKTRGQQVTLSCSPISGHRSVSWYQQTPGQGLQFLFEYFSETQRNKGNFPGRFSGRQFSNSRSEMNVSTLELGDSALYLCASTSDSPYGYTFGSGTRLTVV.

V usage is TRBV5-4 and J usage is TRBJ1-4; 9 bases align to TRBD1. Germline V gene lookup returns CDR1 SGHNT and CDR2 YYREEE (reference sequence). The CDR3 runs to 16 residues. The junction had 5 bases not matched to a gene; V was cut back by 0 bases and J by 5 bases. The CDR3 DNA sequence: TGTGCCAGCAGCTTGGGGGGACAGGGTCGAAATGAAAAACTGTTTTTT. Its translation is CASSLGGQGRNEKLFF.